This note documents a single T cell receptor (beta chain) sequence. Its target antigen remains unknown. There are no base qualities to consult, and no much larger clone falls within one base. The receptor library was made with PCR. TCR sequencing of DNA from cultured CD4+ T cells used the Oncomine TCR Beta short-read assay at the Johns Hopkins FTIC core. Genomic DNA was extracted from the cultured CD4+ T cells with the QIAamp micro DNA kit. Oncomine TCR Beta libraries from cultured CD4+ T cells were pooled with unique dual indexes and sequenced on an Illumina iSeq 100. In the source study's methods: Non-productive sequences were removed, and CDR3s that did not start with C, did not end with F or W, or were shorter than 7 amino acids were discarded. The MANAFEST web application identified antigen-specific clonotypes by comparing peptide-stimulated wells against reference wells and other culture wells. For a clone to be called positive, the clone needed an FDR below 0.05, an odds ratio above 5, and a productive frequency above 0.1% in at least two of three replicate wells. A clonotype was classed as cross-reactive if the clonotype showed significant expansion both in SARS-CoV-2 spike wells and in at least one common cold coronavirus spike condition. Levenshtein distances (stringdist) and unrooted phylogenetic trees (ape) in R version 3.6.1 were used to assess CDR3 homology. TCRdb passed the public sequencing reads through fastp at Q25 and MiXCR, retaining productive beta sequences. Merged by CDR3 protein, the rows form single entries marked with the most common genes and DNA. None of the V and J calls come from the authors' own analysis; TCRdb made them. The sample table contains fewer than 20,000 distinct CDR3 sequences; only one count was recorded for 25% to 30% of them. 17% of the sample lies in the top ten.

The treatment or condition label of this sample denotes: roughly nine-day PBMC culture with coronavirus spike peptide pools or control peptides (ViraFEST assay). The ViraFEST assay, used in the study, expanded antigen-specific T cells with peptide pools and then identified the expanded clonotypes through TCR sequencing. The convalescent patients' positive SARS-CoV-2 PCR tests were from March to December 2020, which was before the Alpha, Beta and Delta variants emerged in the United States. Each well held 2.2 million or so PBMCs cultured with 9 to 10 ug/ml peptide pools in IMDM containing 5% human AB serum and 7.5 to 10 IU/ml IL-2. Half of the culture medium was replaced with fresh IL-2-containing medium on days 3 and 7. After approximately 11 days of culture, CD4+ T cells were isolated by negative selection with the EasySep CD4+ T cell isolation kit. PBMCs were separated from whole blood using Ficoll-Paque Plus gradient centrifugation and then either used fresh or cryopreserved at -140C. Triplicate wells were generally used for each culture condition.

The CDR3 contains 15 residues, cysteine and phenylalanine counted. Only the CDR3 DNA stays, 45 bases, in frame from base 1. The germline V gene yields MNHEY for CDR1 and SVGEGT for CDR2. Deletion took 6 bases off V and 6 bases off J, with a span of 17 bases between the germline ends. This entry comes from a study of vaccination and CD4 T cells after COVID-19 (dated by TCRdb to between 2021 and 2022). General notes on the study: Every convalescent patient had a positive nasal swab PCR test for SARS-CoV-2, with mild disease in nine patients and severe disease in one. The convalescent cohort included six males and four females, with two Hispanic individuals, seven Caucasians, two Asians and one multiracial person. Each participant got two doses of either the Pfizer-BioNTech BNT162b2 vaccine (n=8) or the Moderna mRNA-1273 vaccine (n=2). Post-COVID blood samples were collected from convalescent patients a median of around 100 days after diagnosis, with a range of roughly 35 to 180 days. The time from the second vaccine dose to post-vaccine blood sampling had a median of roughly 77 days and ranged from about 12 to 250 days. Overlapping spike peptide pools from SARS-CoV-2 and from the common cold coronaviruses HCoV-NL63, HCoV-OC43 and HCoV-229E were used as culture stimuli. Control cultures received a CEFX viral epitope pool as the positive control, an HIV-1 Nef peptide pool as the negative control, or no peptide. In around nine COVID-19 convalescent patients and 4 infection-naive healthy vaccine recipients, the spike-specific CD4+ TCR repertoire before mRNA vaccination was compared with the repertoire after mRNA vaccination.

Broader findings and caveats from the paper: Among convalescent patients, a median roughly 84% of the SARS-CoV-2-reactive clones seen after vaccination appeared only after vaccination, which suggests priming specific to the vaccine. Although the median number of SARS-CoV-2-reactive clonotypes went up from some 23 after infection to about 38 after vaccination, the increase was not significant. Only a relatively small number of convalescent patients were included in the study, and early timepoints following natural infection were not analyzed. Of the vaccine-specific clones in convalescent patients, 304 of 307, or nearly all, reacted only to SARS-CoV-2 spike and did not cross-react with common cold coronaviruses.

The sequence was obtained from a human donor with COVID-19. What was sequenced was cultured CD4+ T cells from blood. Recombination linked TRBV6-2 or TRBV6-3 to TRBJ2-2; the D region may be TRBD1 or TRBD2, each matching 7 bases equally. Here is the DNA: TGTGCCAGCAGCCCCGACAGGGCGGGAGCCGGGGAGCTGTTTTTT. This is translated as CASSPDRAGAGELFF.